This TCR beta chain is drawn from a study of T-cell memory formation after mild COVID-19. V gave up 3 bases and J gave up 7 bases, with 15 bases separating them. This CDR3 has 14 amino acids. Germline values: CDR1 MNHNS, CDR2 SASEGT. TCRdb re-called the 5' RACE reads with MiXCR, one entry per CDR3 protein. The sample holds hundreds of thousands of distinct CDR3 sequences, roughly 17% seen once. Sequencing was performed on PBMCs or a T cell subset sorted from them (not recorded which). V and J are TRBV6-1 and TRBJ1-2; D is perhaps TRBD1 (6 bases). This TCR came from an adult woman who had mild COVID-19 (a few samples of this study predate the infection). Cell type and time point are not known. The CDR3 bases are TGTGCCAGCAGTGAGACGGACGAAGGGGGTGGCTACACCTTC. Translation gives CASSETDEGGGYTF.